The 7 T cell receptor beta chains reported below all come from one sample, sequenced in a study of shared clonotypes between healthy human individuals. Repertoires were generated with immunoSEQ multiplex PCR, while TCRdb's copy carries only in-frame clones and drops some. The table has under 600,000 clones, about 96% seen once. The sample was naive CD4+ T cells sorted from blood. The subset denotes: CD45RA+ positively selected. The source of these receptors is a woman in her thirties in good health.

This clone was detected only once. The genes are TRBV5-1 and TRBJ2-7, with 9 bases aligning to TRBD2. The CDR3 consists of 13 residues. With V trimmed by 6 bases and J by 3 bases, 4 bases remained unmatched. Germline V gives CDR1 SGHRS, CDR2 YFSETQ. The CDR3 DNA is TGCGCCAGCAAACCTAGCGGGAACTACGAGCAGTACTTC. Protein product: CASKPSGNYEQYF.

The J gene is TRBJ1-3, the V gene TRBV18; D is undetermined. This CDR3 has 16 residues. Trimming removed 3 bases from V and 0 bases from J, with 12 bases in between. CDR1 and CDR2 (germline): KGHSH, LQKENI. CDR3 loop: CASSPLDGGSGNTIYF. CDR3 DNA sequence: TGTGCCAGCTCACCCTTAGACGGAGGCTCTGGAAACACCATATATTTT. Full variable domain (rest looked up from reference TRBV18 and TRBJ1-3): NAGVMQNPRHLVRRRGQEARLRCSPMKGHSHVYWYRQLPEEGLKFMVYLQKENIIDESGMPKERFSAEFPKEGPSILRIQQVVRGDSAAYFCASSPLDGGSGNTIYFGEGSWLTVV.

The rearrangement joins TRBV5-1 to TRBJ1-2; 10 bases are shared with TRBD1. Germline CDR1 reads SGHRS; CDR2 reads YFSETQ. V was clipped by 2 bases and J by 7 bases; unmatched bases: 5. There are 14 residues in the CDR3. The CDR3 protein is CASSFRDRGSGYTF. CDR3 DNA sequence: TGCGCCAGCAGCTTCCGGGACAGGGGCTCTGGCTACACCTTC.

This clone appeared a single time. The chain recombines TRBV5-1 with TRBJ1-4, with D hard to call. There are 13 residues in the CDR3. V was shortened by 4 bases and J by 4 bases, with 8 bases between the two germline ends. Germline CDR1 reads SGHRS; CDR2 reads YFSETQ. CDR3 sequence: CASSGRNNEKLFF. The CDR3 nucleotides are TGCGCCAGCAGCGGACGGAATAATGAAAAACTGTTTTTT.

The chain has TRBV5-1 and TRBJ1-1; the match to TRBD1 covers 7 bases. Germline CDR1 is SGHRS and CDR2 is YFSETQ. The V segment lost 7 bases and the J segment 2 bases; nucleotides outside the gene matches: 2. The CDR3 is made up of 12 amino acids. The CDR3 loop reads CASGQANTEAFF. The CDR3 DNA reads as TGCGCCAGCGGACAGGCTAACACTGAAGCTTTCTTT.

V gene TRBV5-6 combines with J gene TRBJ1-3, with D possibly TRBD1 on 5 matching bases. Per germline, CDR1 SGHDT and CDR2 YYEEEE. Trimming removed 4 bases from V and 4 bases from J, with 18 bases in between. The CDR3 consists of 16 residues. CDR3: CASSTLRGYFGNTIYF. CDR3 in DNA: TGTGCCAGCAGCACCCTTCGGGGGTACTTCGGAAACACCATATATTTT. Full variable domain (rest looked up from reference TRBV5-6 and TRBJ1-3): DAGVTQSPTHLIKTRGQQVTLRCSPKSGHDTVSWYQQALGQGPQFIFQYYEEEERQRGNFPDRFSGHQFPNYSSELNVNALLLGDSALYLCASSTLRGYFGNTIYFGEGSWLTVV.

J is TRBJ2-3 and V is TRBV29-1, with 7 bases lining up with TRBD2. V shed 3 bases, J shed 4 bases, and the junction held 4 bases outside the gene matches. CDR3 length equals 13 residues. Per the germline V gene, CDR1 is SQVTM and CDR2 is ANQGSEA. The CDR3 nucleotides are TGCAGCGTTGACCGAGCGGGATCAGATACGCAGTATTTT. Protein: CSVDRAGSDTQYF.